The 6 T cell receptor beta chains listed next were all sequenced from one sample in a study of neurological immune-mediated disorders. TCRdb analysed the 5' RACE reads with MiXCR anew, one entry per CDR3 protein. The data show some 50,000 distinct CDR3 sequences, under 2% seen once. The sample consisted of PBMCs. The receptors originated from a woman aged 40 to 50 with multiple sclerosis.

The chain carries TRBV12-3 or TRBV12-4 and TRBJ2-3; TRBD1 might be the D (5 bases). The CDR3 covers 14 residues. The germline V and J ends were trimmed by 3 bases and 5 bases, with 12 bases remaining between them. The CDR3 sequence is CASSFDSSGDTQYF. The DNA of the CDR3 is TGTGCCAGCAGTTTTGACAGTTCAGGAGATACGCAGTATTTT.

This clonotype was detected many times. The genes are TRBV25-1 and TRBJ2-5; D not resolved. V shed 1 base and J shed 4 bases, with 4 bases lying between them. In germline, CDR1 is MGHDK, CDR2 SYGVNS. This CDR3 is built from 12 residues. Written as DNA, the CDR3 is TGTGCCAGCAGTGAATTAGGAGAGACCCAGTACTTC. Protein product: CASSELGETQYF. Variable domain in full (rest from reference TRBV25-1 and TRBJ2-5): EADIYQTPRYLVIGTGKKITLECSQTMGHDKMYWYQQDPGMELHLIHYSYGVNSTEKGDLSSESTVSRIRTEHFPLTLESARPSHTSQYLCASSELGETQYFGPGTRLLVL.

This clonotype was seen ten or more times. The chain recombines TRBV5-1 with TRBJ1-2; possible D gene TRBD1, 5 bases. Deletions cut 0 bases from V and 4 bases from J, with 10 bases between. Germline loops: CDR1 SGHRS, CDR2 YFSETQ. This CDR3 contains 14 residues. The CDR3 nucleotides read TGCGCCAGCAGCTTGGCGGGGGGGAGCTATGGCTACACCTTC. This encodes CASSLAGGSYGYTF.

The chain links TRBV5-1 to TRBJ1-2; D is ambiguous. The V and J ends lost 5 bases and 4 bases respectively, with 6 bases between them. The CDR3 has 11 residues. The germline V gene has CDR1 SGHRS and CDR2 YFSETQ. The CDR3 sequence: CASRGPYGYTF. The CDR3 coding sequence is TGCGCCAGCAGGGGCCCCTATGGCTACACCTTC.

This clonotype has ten or more counts. The CDR3 DNA reads as TGTGCCAGCACCCTAGGACAGGGAACTGAAGCTTTCTTT. Translating gives CASTLGQGTEAFF. The chain combines TRBV5-5 with TRBJ1-1; 8 bases align to TRBD1. Germline CDR1 and CDR2: SGHKS and YYEKEE (reference sequence). The CDR3 spans 13 residues. V lost 6 bases to trimming and J lost 5 bases; unmatched junction nucleotides: 6.

This clonotype came up many times. No conserved phenylalanine or tryptophan ends this CDR3, so it is likely a read error. This chain connects TRBV27 to TRBJ1-2; D is unclear. CDR1 MNHEY and CDR2 SMNVEV come from the germline V gene (reference sequence). The germline V and J ends were trimmed by 6 bases and 8 bases, with 10 bases remaining between them. This CDR3 is 11 amino acids long. CDR3 sequence: CASRWTGGYTC. For the CDR3, the DNA is TGTGCCAGCAGATGGACCGGAGGCTACACCTGC.